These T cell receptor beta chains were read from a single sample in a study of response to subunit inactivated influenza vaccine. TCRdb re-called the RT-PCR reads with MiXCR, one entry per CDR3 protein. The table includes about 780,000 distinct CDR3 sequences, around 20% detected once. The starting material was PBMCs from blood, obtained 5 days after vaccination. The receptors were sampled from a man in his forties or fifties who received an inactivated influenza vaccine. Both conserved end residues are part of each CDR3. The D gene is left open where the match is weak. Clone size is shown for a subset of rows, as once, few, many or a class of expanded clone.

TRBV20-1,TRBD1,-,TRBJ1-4,TGCAGTGCTCCGGGACAGGGGGTGGAAAAACTGTTTTTT,CSAPGQGVEKLFF
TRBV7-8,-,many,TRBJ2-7,TGTGCCAGCAGCTTAGGACGTCTCGGAGAGCAGTACTTC,CASSLGRLGEQYF
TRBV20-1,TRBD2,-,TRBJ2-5,TGCAGTGCCGAGCGGGGGGTTCAAGAGACCCAGTACTTC,CSAERGVQETQYF
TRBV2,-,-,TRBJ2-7,TGTGCCAGCAGTAGACAGATCTACGAGCAGTACTTC,CASSRQIYEQYF
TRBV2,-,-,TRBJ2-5,TGTGCCAGCAGTGAGGGGGCACGGGAGACCCAGTACTTC,CASSEGARETQYF
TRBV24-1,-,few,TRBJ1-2,TGTGCCACCAGTGATGGCGCCGACAGGTCCTATGGCTACACCTTC,CATSDGADRSYGYTF
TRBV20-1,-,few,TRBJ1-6,TGCAGTGCTAGGGAAGGAGGGAAGAATTCACCCCTCCACTTT,CSAREGGKNSPLHF
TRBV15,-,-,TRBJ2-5,TGTGCCACCAGCAGAGATCAGGGCACTGGAGAGACCCAGTACTTC,CATSRDQGTGETQYF
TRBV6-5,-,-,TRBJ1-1,TGTGCCAGCAGTTCCTCGGACAGAGCGAACACTGAAGCTTTCTTT,CASSSSDRANTEAFF
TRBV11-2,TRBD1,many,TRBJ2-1,TGTGCCAGCAGCTTATTGACAGGGGGCGATGAGCAGTTCTTC,CASSLLTGGDEQFF
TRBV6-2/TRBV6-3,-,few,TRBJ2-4,TGTGCCAGCAGCCCCGGGGTCTTAGCCAAAAACATTCAGTACTTC,CASSPGVLAKNIQYF
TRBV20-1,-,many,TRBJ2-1,TGCAGTGCTAGAAGAACCCTCGTTGAGCAGTTCTTC,CSARRTLVEQFF
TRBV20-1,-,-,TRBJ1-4,TGCAGTGCTAGCACAACTAATGAAAAACTGTTTTTT,CSASTTNEKLFF
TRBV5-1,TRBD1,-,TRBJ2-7,TGCGCCAGCAGCTCGTCCAGGACAGGGGGGAAAGAGCAGTACTTC,CASSSSRTGGKEQYF
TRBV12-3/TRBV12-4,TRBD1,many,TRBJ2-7,TGTGCCAGCAGTTCGTCCGGGACAGGGTTCGAGCAGTACTTC,CASSSSGTGFEQYF
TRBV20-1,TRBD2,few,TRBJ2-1,TGCAGTGCCTGGACTAGCGGTATAGATGAGCAGTTCTTC,CSAWTSGIDEQFF
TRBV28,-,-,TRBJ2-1,TGTGCCAGCAGTCCCCGTAGTGGGAGCCCCTCCTACAATGAGCAGTTCTTC,CASSPRSGSPSYNEQFF
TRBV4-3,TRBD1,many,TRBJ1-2,TGCGCCAGCAGCCAAGGGATCGGGACAGGGGTTTATGGCTACACCTTC,CASSQGIGTGVYGYTF
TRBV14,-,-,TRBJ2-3,TGTGCCAGCGGGAGTTTGCCAGATACGCAGTATTTT,CASGSLPDTQYF
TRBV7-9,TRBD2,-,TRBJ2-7,TGTGCCAGCAGCTTAGCAGGGGCGGGAGCTGAACCCTACGAGCAGTACTTC,CASSLAGAGAEPYEQYF
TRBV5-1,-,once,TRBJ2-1,TGCGCCAGCAGCTTGGTTCCGGGGGCCTCCTACAATGAGCAGTTCTTC,CASSLVPGASYNEQFF
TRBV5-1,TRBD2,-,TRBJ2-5,TGCGCCAGCAGCGTTGTGACTAGCGGCTATCCGGGCCCACAAGAGACCCAGTACTTC,CASSVVTSGYPGPQETQYF
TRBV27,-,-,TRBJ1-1,TGTGCCAGCAGTCCGCGAACGAGAGGGAGTGGCACTGAAGCTTTCTTT,CASSPRTRGSGTEAFF
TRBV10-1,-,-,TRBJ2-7,TGCGCCAGCAGTGGACCGAATCGCTACGAGCAGTACTTC,CASSGPNRYEQYF
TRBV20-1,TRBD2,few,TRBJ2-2,TGCAGTGCTAGACTAGCGGTCCACGGGGAGCTGTTTTTT,CSARLAVHGELFF
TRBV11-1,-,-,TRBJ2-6,TGTGCCAGCACTCCTTGGGGCGGCAGTTCCCTTTCTGGGGCCAACGTCCTGACTTTC,CASTPWGGSSLSGANVLTF
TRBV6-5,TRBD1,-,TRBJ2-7,TGTGCCAGCAGTAACAGGGGCCGCCCCATTTACGAGCAGTACTTC,CASSNRGRPIYEQYF
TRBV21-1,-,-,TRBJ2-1,TGTGCCAGCAGCACCCCGGTCGCTAGCGGGAGAGTAAATGAGCAGTTCTTC,CASSTPVASGRVNEQFF
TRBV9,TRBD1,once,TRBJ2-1,TGTGCCAGCAGCGTAGAGACAGGGGGTGAGCAGTTCTTC,CASSVETGGEQFF
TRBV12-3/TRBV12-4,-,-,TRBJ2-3,TGTGCCAGCAGCGAGCAAAAGGCAGATACGCAGTATTTT,CASSEQKADTQYF
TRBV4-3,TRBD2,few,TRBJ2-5,TGCGCCAGCAGCCAAGATCGACTAGCGGGAGCCCAGTACTTC,CASSQDRLAGAQYF
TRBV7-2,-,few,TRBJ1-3,TGTGCCAGCAGCTTATCAGGGGCGCATGGAAACACCATATATTTT,CASSLSGAHGNTIYF
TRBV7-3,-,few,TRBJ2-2,TGTGCCAGCAGCGTGAGGGGCACCGGGGAGCTGTTTTTT,CASSVRGTGELFF
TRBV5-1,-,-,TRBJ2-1,TGCGCCAGCAGCTTGGTACCAGGGTCTTGGTCCTACAATGAGCAGTTCTTC,CASSLVPGSWSYNEQFF
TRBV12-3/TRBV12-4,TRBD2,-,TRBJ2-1,TGTGCCAGCAGTTTACAAGCGGGGGGAGAGCAGTTCTTC,CASSLQAGGEQFF
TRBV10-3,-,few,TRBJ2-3,TGTGCCACTCGAAGGGGCGCAGATACGCAGTATTTT,CATRRGADTQYF
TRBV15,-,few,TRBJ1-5,TGTGCCACCAGCAGTCATCGGGGCCAATACCGGCCCCAGCATTTT,CATSSHRGQYRPQHF
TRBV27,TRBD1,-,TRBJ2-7,TGTGCCAGCAGTACCGGGTCAGGGGGTCGCAAGCAGTACTTC,CASSTGSGGRKQYF
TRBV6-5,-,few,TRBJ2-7,TGTGCCAGCAGTTACGGTGAACGCTACGAGCAGTACTTC,CASSYGERYEQYF
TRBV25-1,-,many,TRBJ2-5,TGTGCCAGCCAGATGGAGGAGACCCAGTACTTC,CASQMEETQYF